This is a list of T cell receptor beta chains from one sample in a study of blood T cell repertoires in COVID-19. Profiling relied on immunoSEQ multiplex PCR, and the TCRdb table lists in-frame clones only, not all of them. The table shows more than 100,000 clones, with 70% to 85% occurring only once. The sequencing sample was made of peripheral blood. Receptor source: a human donor with acute or convalescent COVID-19. The donor label of this sample is uncertain. CDR3s include the opening cysteine and the closing phenylalanine or tryptophan.

j_call v_call cdr3_aa
TRBJ2-3 TRBV13 CASSPAQPTLADTQYF
TRBJ1-1 TRBV18 CASSPGTTFGAFF
TRBJ1-1 TRBV19 CASSMVGWTVGTEAFF
TRBJ1-2 TRBV28 CASSYGQGNYGYTF
TRBJ2-3 TRBV7-9 CASSHPAGGVTDTQYF
TRBJ2-7 TRBV13 CASSINSVGGGKTSYEQYF
TRBJ1-1 TRBV7-8 CASSIHMNTEAFF
TRBJ1-1 TRBV11-2 CASSLDRIAEAFF
TRBJ2-1 TRBV6-4 CASSVQRYNEQFF
TRBJ2-7 TRBV30 CAWNYGSYEQYF
TRBJ2-5 TRBV7-9 CASSPLGASGGKETQYF
TRBJ1-1 TRBV19 CATAGQGGRYGEAFF
TRBJ2-1 TRBV2 CAASSEGGLVNEQFF
TRBJ2-5 TRBV5-6 CASSLAQLTGGGQTQYF
TRBJ1-2 TRBV11-2 CASSLDPQGAGGYTF